Below are 7 T cell receptor beta chains sequenced from a single sample in a study of cytomegalovirus exposure and HLA in healthy donors. TCRdb's table, derived via immunoSEQ multiplex PCR, lists solely in-frame clones and lacks some. The profile shows approximately 160,000 clones, roughly nine tenths of them singletons. The source material was PBMCs. These receptors were collected from a woman under 30 in good health and CMV-seropositive.

In its sample, this clone was seen once. The chain couples TRBV15 to TRBJ1-1; 8 nucleotides line up with TRBD1. This CDR3 region has 15 residues. V lost 4 bases to trimming and J lost 1 base; unmatched junction nucleotides: 5. Germline-derived CDR1 and CDR2 are LNHNV and YYDKDF (reference sequence). CDR3 coding DNA: TGTGCCACCAGCACTAGGACAGGGCAGAACACTGAAGCTTTCTTT. This translates into CATSTRTGQNTEAFF.

The V call is TRBV28, the J call TRBJ2-1; TRBD2 matches at 7 bases. The CDR3 has 15 amino acids. V shed 7 bases and J 2 bases; nucleotides not matched to a gene: 8. Looked up from germline, CDR1 is MDHEN and CDR2 is SYDVKM. The CDR3 DNA reads TGTGCCAGCACTCTAGCTAGCGGCCCCTACAATGAGCAGTTCTTC. Translating it yields CASTLASGPYNEQFF.

This clone appeared once. The chain couples TRBV7-2 to TRBJ2-3; 11 nucleotides align to TRBD2. The CDR3 is 15 residues long. Germline V CDR1 and CDR2: SGHTA, FQGNSA. V was clipped by 5 bases and J by 4 bases; unmatched bases: 5. For the CDR3, the DNA is TGTGCCAGCAGCCACATAGCGGGAGGGCCAGATACGCAGTATTTT. Protein sequence: CASSHIAGGPDTQYF.

The sample holds one count of this clone. V gene TRBV4-2 combines with J gene TRBJ2-2; TRBD2 matches at 13 bases. Germline trimming cut 0 bases from V and 0 bases from J; bases unmatched to any gene: 7. Per germline, CDR1 LGHNA and CDR2 YNFKEQ. This CDR3 has 20 amino acids. The DNA for the CDR3 is TGTGCCAGCAGCCAAGAGGCGCCACTAGCGGGAGGGCCGAACACCGGGGAGCTGTTTTTT. It yields the protein CASSQEAPLAGGPNTGELFF.

This chain connects TRBV6-1 to TRBJ2-4; D might be TRBD1 (6 bases). Trimming shortened V by 7 bases and J by 0 bases, and 10 bases separated the two germline ends. CDR1 and CDR2 (germline): MNHNS, SASEGT. The CDR3 has 14 residues. The CDR3 DNA is TGTGCCAGCAAACAGGGTCTAGCCAAAAACATTCAGTACTTC. Its translation: CASKQGLAKNIQYF.

This chain joins TRBV5-4 and TRBJ1-2; TRBD1 is a possible D gene (5 bases). Germline lookup yields CDR1 SGHNT and CDR2 YYREEE (reference sequence). V was shortened by 3 bases and J by 2 bases, with 17 bases between the two germline ends. The CDR3 runs 16 residues. The CDR3 DNA reads TGTGCCAGCAGCTCCCAAGCGAAGGACAAGAACTATGGCTACACCTTC. This translates into CASSSQAKDKNYGYTF.

V and J are TRBV5-5 and TRBJ2-1, with D perhaps matching TRBD2 (6 bases). V lost 4 bases and J 3 bases, leaving 17 bases between the germline ends. There are 16 residues in the CDR3. Germline assignment: CDR1 SGHKS and CDR2 YYEKEE (reference sequence). The CDR3 DNA reads TGTGCCAGCAGCGCTTTTTTGCGAGCGGGCTACAATGAGCAGTTCTTC. Protein sequence: CASSAFLRAGYNEQFF.